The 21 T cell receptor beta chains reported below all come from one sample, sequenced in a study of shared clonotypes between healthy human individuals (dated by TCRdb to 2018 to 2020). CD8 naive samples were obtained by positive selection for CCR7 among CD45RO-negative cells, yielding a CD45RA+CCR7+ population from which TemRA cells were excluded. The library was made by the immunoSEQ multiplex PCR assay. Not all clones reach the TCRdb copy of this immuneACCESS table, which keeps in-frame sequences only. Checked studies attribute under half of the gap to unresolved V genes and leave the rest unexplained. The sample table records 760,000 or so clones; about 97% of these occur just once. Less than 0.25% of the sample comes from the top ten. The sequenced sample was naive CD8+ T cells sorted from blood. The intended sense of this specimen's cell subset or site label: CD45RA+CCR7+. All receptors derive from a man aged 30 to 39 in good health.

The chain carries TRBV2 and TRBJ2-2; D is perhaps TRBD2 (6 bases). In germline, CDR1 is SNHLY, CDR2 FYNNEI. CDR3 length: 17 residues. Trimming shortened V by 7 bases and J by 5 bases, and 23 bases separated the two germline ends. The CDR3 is CASKRLAELSTTGELFF. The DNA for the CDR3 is TGTGCCAGCAAAAGGTTAGCGGAGCTAAGTACGACCGGGGAGCTGTTTTTT.

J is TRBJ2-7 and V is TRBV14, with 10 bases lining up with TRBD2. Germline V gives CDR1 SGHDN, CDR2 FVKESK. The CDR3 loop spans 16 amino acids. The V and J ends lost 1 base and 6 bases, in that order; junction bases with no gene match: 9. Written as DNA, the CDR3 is TGTGCCAGCAGCCAAGTCGCTAGCGGGAGTCGTATCGAGCAGTACTTC. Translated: CASSQVASGSRIEQYF.

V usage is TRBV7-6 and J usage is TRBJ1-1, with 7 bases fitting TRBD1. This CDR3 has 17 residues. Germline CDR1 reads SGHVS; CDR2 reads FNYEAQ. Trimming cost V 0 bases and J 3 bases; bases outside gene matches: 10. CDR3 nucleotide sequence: TGTGCCAGCAGCTTAGCCTTCAGGGGGTTGGGAGACACTGAAGCTTTCTTT. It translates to CASSLAFRGLGDTEAFF.

The CDR3 bases are TGTGCCAGCAGCTTAGTTACTAGCGACGAGCAGTACTTC. Protein: CASSLVTSDEQYF. V usage is TRBV7-8 and J usage is TRBJ2-7; 7 bases align to TRBD2. Germline CDR1 reads SGHVS; CDR2 reads FQNEAQ. The CDR3 runs to 13 residues. The V and J ends lost 1 base and 5 bases, in that order; junction bases with no gene match: 2.

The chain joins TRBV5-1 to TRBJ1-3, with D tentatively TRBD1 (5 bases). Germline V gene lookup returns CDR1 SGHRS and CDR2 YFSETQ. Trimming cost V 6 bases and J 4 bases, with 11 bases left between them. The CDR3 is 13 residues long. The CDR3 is CASNPGVGNTIYF. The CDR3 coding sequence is TGCGCCAGCAACCCGGGGGTCGGAAACACCATATATTTT.

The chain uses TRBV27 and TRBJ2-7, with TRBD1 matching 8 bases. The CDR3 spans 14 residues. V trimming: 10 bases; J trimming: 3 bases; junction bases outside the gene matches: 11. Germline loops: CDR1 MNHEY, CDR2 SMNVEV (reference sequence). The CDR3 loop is CANESGTGIYEQYF. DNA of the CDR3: TGTGCCAACGAATCCGGGACAGGCATCTACGAGCAGTACTTC.

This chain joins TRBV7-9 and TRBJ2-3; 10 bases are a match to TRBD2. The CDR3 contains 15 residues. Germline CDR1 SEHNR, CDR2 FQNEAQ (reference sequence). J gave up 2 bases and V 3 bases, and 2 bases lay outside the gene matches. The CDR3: CASSFTSGNTDTQYF. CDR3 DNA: TGTGCCAGCAGCTTCACTAGCGGGAACACAGATACGCAGTATTTT.

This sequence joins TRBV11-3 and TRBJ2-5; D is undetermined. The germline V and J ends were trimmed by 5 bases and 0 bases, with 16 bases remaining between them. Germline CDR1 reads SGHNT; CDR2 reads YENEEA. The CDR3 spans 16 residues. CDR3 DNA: TGTGCCAGCAGCCCAAGGACCGATCACCACCAAGAGACCCAGTACTTC. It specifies CASSPRTDHHQETQYF.

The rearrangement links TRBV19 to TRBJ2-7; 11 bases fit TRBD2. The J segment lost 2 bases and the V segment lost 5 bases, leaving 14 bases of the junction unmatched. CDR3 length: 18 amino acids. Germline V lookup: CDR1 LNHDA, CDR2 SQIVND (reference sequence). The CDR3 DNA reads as TGTGCCAGTAGTGCATTCACTAGCGGGAGTTACGGAACCTACGAGCAGTACTTC. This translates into CASSAFTSGSYGTYEQYF.

The CDR3 loop reads CASSMGVDYSYEQYF. CDR3 sequence (DNA): TGTGCCAGTAGTATGGGTGTGGACTATTCCTACGAGCAGTACTTC. The chain uses TRBV19 and TRBJ2-7; a weak D match, TRBD2 (6 bases). CDR1 is LNHDA, CDR2 SQIVND, per germline (reference sequence). The CDR3 is 15 amino acids. Trimming removed 3 bases at V and 1 base at J, with 13 bases between.

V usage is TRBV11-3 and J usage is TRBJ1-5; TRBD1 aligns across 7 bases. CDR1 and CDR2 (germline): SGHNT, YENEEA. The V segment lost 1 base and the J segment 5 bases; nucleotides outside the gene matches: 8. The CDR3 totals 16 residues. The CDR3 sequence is CASSLGGGQRYQPQHF. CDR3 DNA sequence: TGTGCCAGCAGCTTAGGGGGGGGACAGAGATATCAGCCCCAGCATTTT.

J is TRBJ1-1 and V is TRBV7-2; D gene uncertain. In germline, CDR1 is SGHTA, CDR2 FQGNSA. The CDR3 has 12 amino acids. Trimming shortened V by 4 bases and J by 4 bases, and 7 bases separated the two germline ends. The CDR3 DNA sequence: TGTGCCAGCAGCTCCGTAGGCACTGAAGCTTTCTTT. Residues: CASSSVGTEAFF.

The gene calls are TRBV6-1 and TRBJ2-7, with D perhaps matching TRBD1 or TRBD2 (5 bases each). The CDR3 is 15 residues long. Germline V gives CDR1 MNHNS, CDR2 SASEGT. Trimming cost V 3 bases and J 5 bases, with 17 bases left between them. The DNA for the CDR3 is TGTGCCAGCAGTGATGCGCCGAGGGGAACGGACGAGCAGTACTTC. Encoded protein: CASSDAPRGTDEQYF.

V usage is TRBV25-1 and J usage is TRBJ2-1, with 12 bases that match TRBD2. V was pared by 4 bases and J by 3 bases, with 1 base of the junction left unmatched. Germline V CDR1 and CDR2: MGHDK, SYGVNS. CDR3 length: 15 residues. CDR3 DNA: TGTGCCAGCAGTGGGACTAGCGGGATCTACAATGAGCAGTTCTTC. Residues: CASSGTSGIYNEQFF. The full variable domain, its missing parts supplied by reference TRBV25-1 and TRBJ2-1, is EADIYQTPRYLVIGTGKKITLECSQTMGHDKMYWYQQDPGMELHLIHYSYGVNSTEKGDLSSESTVSRIRTEHFPLTLESARPSHTSQYLCASSGTSGIYNEQFFGPGTRLTVL.

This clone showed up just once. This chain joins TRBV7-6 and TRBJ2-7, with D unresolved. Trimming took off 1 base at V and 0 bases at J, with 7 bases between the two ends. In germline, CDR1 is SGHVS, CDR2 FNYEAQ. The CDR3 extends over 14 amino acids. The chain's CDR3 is CASSLVGNSYEQYF. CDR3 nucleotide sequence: TGTGCCAGCAGCTTAGTAGGCAACTCCTACGAGCAGTACTTC.

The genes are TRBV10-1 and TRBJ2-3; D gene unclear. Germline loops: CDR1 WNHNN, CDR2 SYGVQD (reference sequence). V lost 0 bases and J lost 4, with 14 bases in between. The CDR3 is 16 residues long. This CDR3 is CASSESWGKSPDTQYF. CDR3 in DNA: TGCGCCAGCAGTGAGTCGTGGGGAAAAAGTCCAGATACGCAGTATTTT.

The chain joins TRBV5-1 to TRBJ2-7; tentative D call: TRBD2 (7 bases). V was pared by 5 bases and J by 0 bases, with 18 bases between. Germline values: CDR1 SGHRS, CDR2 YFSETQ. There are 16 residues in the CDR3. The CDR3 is CASSLRGAESSYEQYF. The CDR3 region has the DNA TGCGCCAGCAGTCTACGGGGGGCCGAGAGCTCCTACGAGCAGTACTTC.

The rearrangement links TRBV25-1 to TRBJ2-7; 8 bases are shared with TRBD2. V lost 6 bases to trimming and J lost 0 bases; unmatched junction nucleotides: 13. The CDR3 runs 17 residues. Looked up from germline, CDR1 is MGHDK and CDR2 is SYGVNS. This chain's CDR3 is CASSDQSLAGNSYEQYF. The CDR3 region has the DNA TGTGCCAGCAGCGACCAGAGTTTAGCGGGAAACTCCTACGAGCAGTACTTC.

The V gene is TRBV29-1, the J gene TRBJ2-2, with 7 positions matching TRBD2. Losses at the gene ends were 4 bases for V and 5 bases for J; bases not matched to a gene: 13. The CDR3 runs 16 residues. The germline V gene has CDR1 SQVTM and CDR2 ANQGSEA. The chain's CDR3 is CSVGGLREGLTGELFF. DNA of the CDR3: TGCAGCGTTGGGGGGTTGAGGGAGGGCCTAACCGGGGAGCTGTTTTTT.

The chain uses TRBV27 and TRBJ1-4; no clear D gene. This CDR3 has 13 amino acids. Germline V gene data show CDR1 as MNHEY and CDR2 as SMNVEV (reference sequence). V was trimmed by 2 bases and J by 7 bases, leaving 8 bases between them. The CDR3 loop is CASSLLLGEKLFF. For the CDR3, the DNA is TGTGCCAGCAGTTTACTGCTTGGTGAAAAACTGTTTTTT.

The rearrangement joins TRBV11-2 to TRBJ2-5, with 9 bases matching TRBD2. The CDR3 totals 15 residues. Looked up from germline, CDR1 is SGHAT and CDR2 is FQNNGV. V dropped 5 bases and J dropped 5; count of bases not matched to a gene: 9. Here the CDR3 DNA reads TGTGCCAGCAGCCCGGTAGCGGGAGAGGGGGAGACCCAGTACTTC. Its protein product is CASSPVAGEGETQYF.